Listed here are 10 T cell receptor beta chains from one sample, sequenced in a study of cytomegalovirus exposure and HLA in healthy donors. TCRdb keeps only in-frame clones here, not all; method: immunoSEQ multiplex PCR. The table lists 230,000 or so clones, approximately 86% of them singletons. Specimen: PBMCs. The receptors derive from a woman aged 18-30 years in good health and CMV-seronegative.

The sample holds one count of this clone. The chain has TRBV28 and TRBJ2-3; 14 bases agree with TRBD2. Germline V gene lookup returns CDR1 MDHEN and CDR2 SYDVKM. V lost 3 bases and J lost 10; bases outside the gene matches: 9. CDR3 length equals 16 residues. CDR3 bases: TGTGCCAGCAGTTTCCCGCGACTAGCGGGAGGGCGAGCGCAGTATTTT. Translating it yields CASSFPRLAGGRAQYF.

The CDR3 region has the DNA TGTGCCAGCAGTGCGGGAGGACTTAACACCGGGGAGCTGTTTTTT. This encodes CASSAGGLNTGELFF. The chain carries TRBV6-4 and TRBJ2-2; 7 bases fit TRBD2. Per germline, CDR1 MRHNA and CDR2 SNTAGT. The CDR3 sequence is 15 residues long. After removal of 4 bases from V and 2 bases from J, the junction contained 4 bases not matched to a gene.

The CDR3 spells CASSWHSQGASEAFF. The CDR3 coding sequence is TGTGCCAGCAGTTGGCACTCGCAGGGGGCATCTGAAGCTTTCTTT. The V call is TRBV27, the J call TRBJ1-1; TRBD1 matches at 8 bases. The CDR3 is 15 amino acids. Germline lookup yields CDR1 MNHEY and CDR2 SMNVEV (reference sequence). Trimming removed 4 bases from V and 6 bases from J; junction bases left unmatched: 10.

The rearrangement joins TRBV2 to TRBJ2-2; TRBD2 is a possible D gene (5 bases). The V end lost 4 bases, the J end lost 4 bases, and 10 bases lay between the germline ends. The CDR3 has 14 amino acids. Germline-derived CDR1 and CDR2 are SNHLY and FYNNEI. DNA of the CDR3: TGTGCCAGCAGTGGAGGTGGGAGCACCGGGGAGCTGTTTTTT. Protein sequence: CASSGGGSTGELFF. Full variable domain (outside the CDR3, taken from reference TRBV2 and TRBJ2-2): EPEVTQTPSHQVTQMGQEVILRCVPISNHLYFYWYRQILGQKVEFLVSFYNNEISEKSEIFDDQFSVERPDGSNFTLKIRSTKLEDSAMYFCASSGGGSTGELFFGEGSRLTVL.

The V call is TRBV28, the J call TRBJ1-5, with 9 nucleotides matching TRBD1. This CDR3 contains 13 residues. The V segment lost 8 bases and the J segment 5 bases; nucleotides outside the gene matches: 4. Looked up from germline, CDR1 is MDHEN and CDR2 is SYDVKM. CDR3 amino acids: CASWGQGHQPQHF. DNA for the CDR3: TGTGCCAGCTGGGGACAGGGTCATCAGCCCCAGCATTTT. Filled out from reference TRBV28 and TRBJ1-5, the complete variable domain reads DVKVTQSSRYLVKRTGEKVFLECVQDMDHENMFWYRQDPGLGLRLIYFSYDVKMKEKGDIPEGYSVSREKKERFSLILESASTNQTSMYLCASWGQGHQPQHFGDGTRLSIL.

This clone was observed once. The V call is TRBV27, the J call TRBJ2-2, with D perhaps TRBD1 (5 bases). The length of the CDR3 is 14 residues. Trimming cost V 7 bases and J 1 base, with 10 bases left between them. Germline loops: CDR1 MNHEY, CDR2 SMNVEV (reference sequence). The CDR3 is CASNQGMNTGELFF. The DNA of the CDR3 is TGTGCCAGCAATCAGGGTATGAACACCGGGGAGCTGTTTTTT.

This clone came up a few times. The chain uses TRBV28 and TRBJ2-7; TRBD1 matches at 10 bases. Germline trimming cut 6 bases from V and 5 bases from J; bases unmatched to any gene: 4. Germline lookup yields CDR1 MDHEN and CDR2 SYDVKM. This CDR3 has 13 amino acids. The CDR3 sequence is CASSLDRGHEQYF. In DNA form, the CDR3 reads TGTGCCAGCAGCCTAGACAGGGGGCACGAGCAGTACTTC.

The chain links TRBV5-4 to TRBJ2-5; 10 positions agree with TRBD1. In germline, CDR1 is SGHNT, CDR2 YYREEE (reference sequence). V trimming: 2 bases; J trimming: 5 bases; junction bases outside the gene matches: 12. The CDR3 totals 17 residues. This CDR3 reads CASSFRLSGQGEETQYF. Here the CDR3 DNA reads TGTGCCAGCAGCTTCAGACTGTCCGGACAGGGGGAGGAGACCCAGTACTTC.

The gene calls are TRBV28 and TRBJ2-3, with no clear D. CDR1 and CDR2 (germline): MDHEN, SYDVKM. V lost 2 bases and J 3 bases, leaving 12 bases between the germline ends. The CDR3 loop spans 15 amino acids. This CDR3 is CASSLIGQTTDTQYF. The CDR3 nucleotides are TGTGCCAGCAGTTTAATTGGGCAGACAACAGATACGCAGTATTTT.

V and J are TRBV27 and TRBJ1-1; D is undetermined. Deletions cut 5 bases from V and 3 bases from J, with 16 bases between. The CDR3 has 15 residues. The germline V gene has CDR1 MNHEY and CDR2 SMNVEV (reference sequence). The CDR3: CASSAPGKRDTEAFF. CDR3 DNA: TGTGCCAGCAGTGCACCGGGAAAGAGGGACACTGAAGCTTTCTTT.